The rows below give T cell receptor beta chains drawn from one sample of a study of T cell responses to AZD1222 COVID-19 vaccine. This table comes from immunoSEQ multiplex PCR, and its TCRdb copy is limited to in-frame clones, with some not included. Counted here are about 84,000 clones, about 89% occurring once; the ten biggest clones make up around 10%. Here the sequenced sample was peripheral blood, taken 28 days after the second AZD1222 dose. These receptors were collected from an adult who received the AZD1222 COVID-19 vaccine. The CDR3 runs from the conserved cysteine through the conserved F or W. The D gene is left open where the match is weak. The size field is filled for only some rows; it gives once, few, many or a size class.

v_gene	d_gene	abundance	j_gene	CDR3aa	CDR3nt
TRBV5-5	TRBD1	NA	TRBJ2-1	CASSFPQGNGEQFF	TGTGCCAGCAGCTTCCCACAGGGGAACGGTGAGCAGTTCTTC
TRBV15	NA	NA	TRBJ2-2	CATRRDTNTGELFF	TGTGCCACCAGACGGGACACAAACACCGGGGAGCTGTTTTTT
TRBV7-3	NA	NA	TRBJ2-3	CASSTRNGDTDTQYF	TGTGCCAGCAGCACCCGGAACGGGGACACAGATACGCAGTATTTT
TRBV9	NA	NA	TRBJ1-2	CASSVVADSLGGYTF	TGTGCCAGCAGCGTAGTCGCTGACAGCTTGGGTGGCTACACCTTC
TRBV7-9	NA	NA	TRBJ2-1	CASSFIWPNAYNEQFF	TGTGCCAGCAGCTTTATATGGCCGAATGCCTACAATGAGCAGTTCTTC
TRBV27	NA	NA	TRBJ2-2	CASSLYWTSTGTGELFF	TGTGCCAGCAGTTTATACTGGACCTCAACGGGGACCGGGGAGCTGTTTTTT
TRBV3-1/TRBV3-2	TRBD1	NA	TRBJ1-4	CASSPGPGQGAMEKLFF	TGTGCCAGCAGCCCCGGCCCGGGACAGGGGGCGATGGAAAAACTGTTTTTT
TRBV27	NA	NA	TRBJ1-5	CASSLGEGQPQHF	TGTGCCAGCAGTCTAGGAGAGGGGCAGCCCCAGCATTTT
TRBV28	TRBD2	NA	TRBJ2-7	CASSDRSGSYEQYF	TGTGCCAGCAGCGACCGAAGCGGGAGTTACGAGCAGTACTTC
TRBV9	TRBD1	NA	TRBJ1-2	CASSVTGSNYGYTF	TGTGCCAGCAGCGTGACAGGGTCTAACTATGGCTACACCTTC
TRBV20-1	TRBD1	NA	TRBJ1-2	CSASTGGDYGYTF	TGCAGTGCTAGTACAGGGGGAGACTATGGCTACACCTTC
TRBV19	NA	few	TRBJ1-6	CASSIDWSSPLHF	TGTGCCAGTAGTATAGATTGGAGCTCACCCCTCCACTTT
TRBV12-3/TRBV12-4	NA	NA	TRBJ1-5	CASSLGRSQHF	TGTGCCAGCAGTTTAGGAAGGTCCCAGCATTTT
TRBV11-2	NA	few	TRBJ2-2	CASSRQTPRTGELFF	TGTGCCAGCAGCCGACAGACTCCCAGGACCGGGGAGCTGTTTTTT
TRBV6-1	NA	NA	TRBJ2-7	CASSEDVPYEQYF	TGTGCCAGCAGTGAAGATGTCCCCTACGAGCAGTACTTC
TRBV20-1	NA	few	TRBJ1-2	CSARWGAGYTF	TGCAGTGCGAGATGGGGGGCTGGCTACACCTTC
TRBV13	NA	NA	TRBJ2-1	CASSSPGAGEQFF	TGTGCCAGCAGCTCCCCAGGGGCGGGGGAGCAGTTCTTC
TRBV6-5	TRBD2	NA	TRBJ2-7	CASSYLGVAGGTEQYF	TGTGCCAGCAGTTACTTGGGTGTAGCGGGGGGAACCGAGCAGTACTTC
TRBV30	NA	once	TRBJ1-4	CAWSFKGRENEKLFF	TGTGCCTGGAGTTTTAAGGGACGGGAAAATGAAAAACTGTTTTTT
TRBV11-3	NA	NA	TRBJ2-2	CASSLDRNTGELFF	TGTGCCAGCAGCTTAGACAGGAACACCGGGGAGCTGTTTTTT
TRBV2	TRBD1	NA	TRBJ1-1	CASSEQGERTEAFF	TGTGCCAGCAGTGAACAGGGGGAACGCACTGAAGCTTTCTTT
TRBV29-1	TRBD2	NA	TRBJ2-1	CSGEASGSGNEQFF	TGCAGCGGAGAGGCTAGCGGGAGTGGTAATGAGCAGTTCTTC
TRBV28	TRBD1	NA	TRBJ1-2	CASSQRQGGYTF	TGTGCCAGCAGCCAACGACAGGGAGGCTACACCTTC
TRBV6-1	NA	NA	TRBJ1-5	CASSEGFNQPQHF	TGTGCCAGCAGTGAAGGGTTTAATCAGCCCCAGCATTTT
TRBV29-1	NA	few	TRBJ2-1	CSVDDRGDEQFF	TGCAGCGTTGACGATAGAGGGGATGAGCAGTTCTTC
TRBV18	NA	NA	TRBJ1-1	CASSRGRPNTEAFF	TGTGCCAGCTCACGGGGACGTCCGAACACTGAAGCTTTCTTT
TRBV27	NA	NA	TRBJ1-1	CASSLNSRGYTEAFF	TGTGCCAGCAGTTTAAACTCTCGGGGGTACACTGAAGCTTTCTTT
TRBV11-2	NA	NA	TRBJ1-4	CASSLGGGVLNEKLFF	TGTGCCAGCAGCTTAGGGGGAGGGGTCCTCAATGAAAAACTGTTTTTT
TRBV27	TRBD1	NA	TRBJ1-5	CASSKQGRYQPQHF	TGTGCCAGCAGTAAACAGGGGAGGTATCAGCCCCAGCATTTT
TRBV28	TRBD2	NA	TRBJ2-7	CASSLAGGTYEQYF	TGTGCCAGCAGCCTAGCGGGAGGTACCTACGAGCAGTACTTC
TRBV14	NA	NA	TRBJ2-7	CASSQGSVGGYEQYF	TGTGCCAGCAGCCAAGGATCTGTGGGCGGGTACGAGCAGTACTTC
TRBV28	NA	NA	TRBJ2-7	CATIRGAREQYF	TGTGCCACTATTCGGGGGGCTCGCGAGCAGTACTTC
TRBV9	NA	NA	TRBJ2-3	CASSPPESFGRPADTQYF	TGTGCCAGCAGCCCCCCGGAGAGTTTTGGTCGTCCGGCAGATACGCAGTATTTT
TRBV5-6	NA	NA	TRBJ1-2	CASSLGLSYGYTF	TGTGCCAGCAGCTTGGGGTTATCATATGGCTACACCTTC
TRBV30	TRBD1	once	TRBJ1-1	CAWRGQMAEAFF	TGTGCCTGGAGGGGACAGATGGCTGAAGCTTTCTTT
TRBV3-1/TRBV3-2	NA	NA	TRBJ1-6	CASSRGGSDSPLHF	TGTGCCAGCAGCCGAGGGGGATCGGATTCACCCCTCCACTTT
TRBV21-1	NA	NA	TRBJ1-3	CASSPHVGTGTGNTIYF	NA
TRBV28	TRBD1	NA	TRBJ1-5	CASRVQGAGNQPQHF	TGTGCCAGCAGAGTTCAGGGGGCAGGCAATCAGCCCCAGCATTTT
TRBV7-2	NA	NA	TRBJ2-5	CASSLSPQETQYF	TGTGCCAGCAGCTTATCACCACAGGAGACCCAGTACTTC
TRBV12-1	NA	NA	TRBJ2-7	CASRHPYEQYF	TGTGCCAGCAGACACCCCTACGAGCAGTACTTC